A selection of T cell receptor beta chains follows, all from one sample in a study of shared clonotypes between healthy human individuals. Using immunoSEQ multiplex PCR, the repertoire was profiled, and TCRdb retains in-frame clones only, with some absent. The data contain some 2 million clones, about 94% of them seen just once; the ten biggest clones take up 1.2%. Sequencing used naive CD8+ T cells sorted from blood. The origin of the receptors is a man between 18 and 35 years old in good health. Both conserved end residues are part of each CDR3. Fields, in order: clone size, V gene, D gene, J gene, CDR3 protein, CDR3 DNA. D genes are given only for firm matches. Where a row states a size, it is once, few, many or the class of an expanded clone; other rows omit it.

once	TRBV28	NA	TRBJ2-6	CASSSATGSGANVLTF	TGTGCCAGCAGTTCGGCTACAGGGTCTGGGGCCAACGTCCTGACTTTC
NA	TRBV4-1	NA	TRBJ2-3	CASSQDVSGSAGPQYF	TGCGCCAGCAGCCAAGACGTTAGCGGATCCGCAGGTCCGCAGTATTTT
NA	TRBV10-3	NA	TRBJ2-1	CAISEPPSAYYNEQFF	TGTGCCATCAGTGAGCCCCCTAGCGCTTACTACAATGAGCAGTTCTTC
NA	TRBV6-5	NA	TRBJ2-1	CASSYPGQNNEQFF	TGTGCCAGCAGTTACCCGGGACAAAACAATGAGCAGTTCTTC
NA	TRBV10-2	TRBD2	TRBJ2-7	CASDSGILSYEQYF	TGCGCCAGTGATAGCGGGATACTCTCCTACGAGCAGTACTTC
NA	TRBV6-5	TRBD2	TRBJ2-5	CASSPSGGGQETQYF	TGTGCCAGCAGTCCTAGCGGGGGGGGGCAAGAGACCCAGTACTTC
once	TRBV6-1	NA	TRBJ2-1	CASDQATGYNEQFF	TGTGCCAGCGACCAGGCCACAGGATACAATGAGCAGTTCTTC
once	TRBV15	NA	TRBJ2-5	CATSRDGETQYF	TGTGCCACCAGCAGAGATGGGGAGACCCAGTACTTC
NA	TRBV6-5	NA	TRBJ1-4	CASSSFSGIYEKLFF	TGTGCCAGCAGTTCTTTTTCCGGGATTTATGAAAAACTGTTTTTT
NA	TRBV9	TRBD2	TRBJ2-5	CASSGLAGGGETQYF	TGTGCCAGCAGCGGACTAGCGGGAGGAGGAGAGACCCAGTACTTC
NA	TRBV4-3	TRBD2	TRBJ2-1	CASSQSSGRWNNEQFF	TGCGCCAGCAGCCAATCTAGCGGGAGATGGAACAATGAGCAGTTCTTC
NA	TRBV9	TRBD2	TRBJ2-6	CASSGAGGIAGANVLTF	TGTGCCAGCTCCGGAGCGGGGGGTATAGCTGGGGCCAACGTCCTGACTTTC
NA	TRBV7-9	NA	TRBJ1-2	CASSLGAVYGYTF	TGTGCCAGCAGCTTAGGGGCAGTATATGGCTACACCTTC
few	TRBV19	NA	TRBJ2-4	CASSILGPAGIQYF	TGTGCCAGTAGTATTCTGGGACCGGCGGGCATTCAGTACTTC
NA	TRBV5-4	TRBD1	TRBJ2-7	CASSLVGQGYEQYF	TGTGCCAGCAGCTTGGTTGGACAGGGCTACGAGCAGTACTTC
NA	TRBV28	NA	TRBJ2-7	CASSQVGATYEQYF	TGTGCCAGCAGCCAAGTCGGGGCAACCTACGAGCAGTACTTC
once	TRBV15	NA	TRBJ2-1	CATSRVPNDNEQFF	TGTGCCACCAGCAGAGTACCTAACGACAATGAGCAGTTCTTC
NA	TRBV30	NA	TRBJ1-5	CAWSVDNQPQHF	TGTGCCTGGAGTGTCGACAATCAGCCCCAGCATTTT
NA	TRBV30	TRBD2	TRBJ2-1	CAWSTSGSASNEQFF	TGTGCCTGGAGTACTAGCGGGAGTGCAAGCAATGAGCAGTTCTTC
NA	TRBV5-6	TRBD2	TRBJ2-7	CASSSRTSGRVAYEQYF	TGTGCCAGCAGCTCTCGGACTAGCGGGCGCGTCGCCTACGAGCAGTACTTC
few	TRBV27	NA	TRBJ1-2	CASSSSDRYYGYTF	TGTGCCAGCAGTTCGTCCGACAGGTACTATGGCTACACCTTC
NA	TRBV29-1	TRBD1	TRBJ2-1	CSHGQVEQFF	TGCAGTCACGGACAGGTTGAGCAGTTCTTC
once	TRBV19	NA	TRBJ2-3	CASSLAADTQYF	TGTGCCAGTAGCCTGGCGGCAGATACGCAGTATTTT
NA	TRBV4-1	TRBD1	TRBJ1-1	CASSQEGQGSVTEAFF	TGCGCCAGCAGCCAGGAGGGACAGGGTTCGGTCACTGAAGCTTTCTTT
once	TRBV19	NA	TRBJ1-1	CASSIGPRDTEAFF	TGTGCCAGTAGTATAGGCCCTCGGGACACTGAAGCTTTCTTT
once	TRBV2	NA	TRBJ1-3	CASSEVWGGYGNTIYF	TGTGCCAGCAGTGAAGTTTGGGGGGGATATGGAAACACCATATATTTT
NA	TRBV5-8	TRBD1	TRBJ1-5	CASSLAYRDRARQPQHF	TGTGCCAGCAGCTTGGCGTACCGGGACAGGGCCCGTCAGCCCCAGCATTTT
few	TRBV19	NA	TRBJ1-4	CASTPAETTNEKLFF	TGTGCCAGTACCCCCGCTGAGACAACTAATGAAAAACTGTTTTTT
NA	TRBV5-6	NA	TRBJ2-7	CASSPPGAGPSYEQYF	TGTGCCAGCAGCCCCCCAGGGGCGGGACCGAGCTACGAGCAGTACTTC
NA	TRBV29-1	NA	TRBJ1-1	CSVSQNTEAFF	TGCAGCGTTTCCCAGAACACTGAAGCTTTCTTT
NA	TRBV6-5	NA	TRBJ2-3	CASSYKLADTQYF	TGTGCCAGCAGTTACAAATTGGCAGATACGCAGTATTTT
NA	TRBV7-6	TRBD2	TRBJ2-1	CASRSMGDAGGYNEQFF	TGTGCCAGCAGGTCCATGGGTGACGCGGGGGGATACAATGAGCAGTTCTTC
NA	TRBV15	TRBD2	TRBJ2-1	CATSSPRGRDEQFF	TGTGCCACCAGCTCTCCCCGCGGGAGGGATGAGCAGTTCTTC
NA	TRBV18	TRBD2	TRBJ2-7	CASSPEGKRDSVLGNYEQYF	TGTGCCAGCTCCCCCGAGGGAAAGCGGGACTCCGTGCTAGGAAACTACGAGCAGTACTTC
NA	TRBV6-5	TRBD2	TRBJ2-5	CASTLGGGVQETQYF	TGTGCCAGCACTCTCGGGGGAGGGGTACAAGAGACCCAGTACTTC
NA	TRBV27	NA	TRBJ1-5	CASSSRGEDQPQHF	TGTGCCAGCAGTTCGAGGGGGGAAGATCAGCCCCAGCATTTT
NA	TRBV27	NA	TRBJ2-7	CASSLKGLANIPYEQYF	TGTGCCAGCAGTTTAAAGGGTCTAGCCAATATTCCCTACGAGCAGTACTTC
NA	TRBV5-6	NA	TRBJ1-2	CASSLGEANYGYTF	TGTGCCAGCAGCCTAGGGGAGGCTAACTATGGCTACACCTTC
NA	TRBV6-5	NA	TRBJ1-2	CASSSPGQNYGYTF	TGTGCCAGCAGCTCCCCAGGACAGAACTATGGCTACACCTTC
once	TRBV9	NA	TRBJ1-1	CASSADGHQNTEAFF	TGTGCCAGCAGCGCAGACGGACACCAGAACACTGAAGCTTTCTTT
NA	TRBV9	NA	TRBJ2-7	CASSVGILYEQYF	TGTGCCAGCAGCGTAGGAATTCTCTACGAGCAGTACTTC
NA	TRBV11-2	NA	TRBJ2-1	CASSRTPQRLYNEQFF	TGTGCCAGCAGCCGAACTCCGCAGCGGCTCTACAATGAGCAGTTCTTC
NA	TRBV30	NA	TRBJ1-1	CAWSVGYPFMNTEAFF	TGTGCCTGGAGCGTGGGGTACCCCTTCATGAACACTGAAGCTTTCTTT
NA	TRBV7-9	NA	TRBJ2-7	CASSFGPASPLEQYF	TGTGCCAGCAGCTTTGGGCCGGCAAGCCCACTCGAGCAGTACTTC
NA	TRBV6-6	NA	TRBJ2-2	CASLRWGANTGELFF	TGTGCCAGTTTACGATGGGGGGCGAACACCGGGGAGCTGTTTTTT
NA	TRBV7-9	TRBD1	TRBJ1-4	CASSLLGTGVATNEKLFF	TGTGCCAGCAGCTTATTGGGGACAGGGGTTGCAACTAATGAAAAACTGTTTTTT
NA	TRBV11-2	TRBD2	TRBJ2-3	CASSLLSGNTDTQYF	TGTGCCAGCAGCTTATTAAGCGGGAACACAGATACGCAGTATTTT
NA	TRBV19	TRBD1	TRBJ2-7	CASSIGGQGHYEQYF	TGTGCCAGTAGTATAGGGGGACAGGGGCACTACGAGCAGTACTTC
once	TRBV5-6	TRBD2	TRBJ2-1	CASSLVREGRYNEQFF	TGTGCCAGCAGCTTGGTGCGGGAGGGCCGATACAATGAGCAGTTCTTC